This TCR beta chain was obtained from a study of post-analysis software for immune sequencing data. Across the whole study: In terms of disease course, relapsing-remitting, secondary progressive and progressive-relapsing multiple sclerosis were included. Findings and limits, study-wide: The normalized Chao1 diversity of multiple sclerosis patients was significantly lower than that of controls. Patients carried 5 or 6 TRBV segments more frequently than controls did, and TRBV5-6, TRBV5-1 and TRBV20-1 were among them. Strong co-clustering by F measure was seen for same-batch samples.

The TCR beta cDNA libraries carried unique molecular identifiers. It was from about 0.94 to 9.7 million T cells that approximately 500,000 cDNA molecules came. Using its own MiXCR run on the PCR reads, TCRdb lists one record per CDR3 protein. The data show hundreds of thousands of distinct CDR3 sequences, around 40% seen once. CDR3 length: 15 residues. V gave up 3 bases and J gave up 5 bases, with 17 bases separating them. The germline gives CDR1 SGHKS, CDR2 YYEKEE (reference sequence). This clonotype was picked up a small number of times. What it binds is not known. The genes are TRBV5-5 and TRBJ2-5; D may be TRBD2 (5 bases). This TCR derives from a girl between 5 and 17 years old with multiple sclerosis. Sequenced sample: blood. In DNA, the CDR3 is TGTGCCAGCAGCTCATCTGAGGGTAGTAGGGAGACCCAGTACTTC. The encoded protein is CASSSSEGSRETQYF.